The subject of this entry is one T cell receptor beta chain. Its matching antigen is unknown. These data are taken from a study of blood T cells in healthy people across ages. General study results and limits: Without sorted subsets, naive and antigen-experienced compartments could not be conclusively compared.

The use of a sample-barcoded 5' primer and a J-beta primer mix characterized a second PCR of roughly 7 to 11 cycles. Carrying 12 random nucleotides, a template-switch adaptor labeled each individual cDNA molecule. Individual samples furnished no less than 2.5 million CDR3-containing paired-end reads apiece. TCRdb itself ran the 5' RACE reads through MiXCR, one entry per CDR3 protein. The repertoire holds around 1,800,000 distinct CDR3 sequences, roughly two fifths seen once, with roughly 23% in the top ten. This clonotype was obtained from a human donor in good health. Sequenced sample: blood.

The CDR3 region is CASSRLPGGGRNEQFF. CDR3 coding DNA: TGTGCCAGCAGCCGACTTCCGGGGGGCGGAAGGAATGAGCAGTTCTTC. The V and J genes are TRBV7-2 and TRBJ2-1; a possible D gene is TRBD2 (7 bases). V was shortened by 5 bases and J by 7 bases, with 21 bases between the two germline ends. This CDR3 is built from 16 residues. The germline gives CDR1 SGHTA, CDR2 FQGNSA.